The entry that follows covers one T cell receptor beta chain sequence. The authors' processing: Reference gene primer amplification gave estimated nucleated cell counts. Libraries were prepared by immunoSEQ multiplex PCR; TCRdb keeps only in-frame clonotypes and omits some of them. For V, J and clone size, that table is used; D and trimming come from the DNA. The table includes 150,000 to 200,000 clones, around 93% detected once. The CDR3 consists of 14 residues. Trimming cost V 6 bases and J 1 base, with 12 bases left between them. Germline values: CDR1 LNHDA, CDR2 SQIVND (reference sequence). These data belong to a study of blood T cell repertoires in COVID-19. Overall study context: Specimens from acute and convalescent COVID-19 originated in the United States, Italy and Spain. PBMCs, B-cell-depleted T cells, or T cells were the source of the cDNA or gDNA that made up the material.

The source material was peripheral blood. The sequence derives from a woman aged 45-59 years with acute or convalescent COVID-19. V and J are TRBV19 and TRBJ1-1, with TRBD1 as a possible D gene (5 bases). DNA for the CDR3: TGTGCCAGTAGATTCAGGGTGGCGAACACTGAAGCTTTCTTT. Its protein product is CASRFRVANTEAFF. The whole variable domain, remainder taken from reference TRBV19 and TRBJ1-1, is DGGITQSPKYLFRKEGQNVTLSCEQNLNHDAMYWYRQDPGQGLRLIYYSQIVNDFQKGDIAEGYSVSREKKESFPLTVTSAQKNPTAFYLCASRFRVANTEAFFGQGTRLTVV.